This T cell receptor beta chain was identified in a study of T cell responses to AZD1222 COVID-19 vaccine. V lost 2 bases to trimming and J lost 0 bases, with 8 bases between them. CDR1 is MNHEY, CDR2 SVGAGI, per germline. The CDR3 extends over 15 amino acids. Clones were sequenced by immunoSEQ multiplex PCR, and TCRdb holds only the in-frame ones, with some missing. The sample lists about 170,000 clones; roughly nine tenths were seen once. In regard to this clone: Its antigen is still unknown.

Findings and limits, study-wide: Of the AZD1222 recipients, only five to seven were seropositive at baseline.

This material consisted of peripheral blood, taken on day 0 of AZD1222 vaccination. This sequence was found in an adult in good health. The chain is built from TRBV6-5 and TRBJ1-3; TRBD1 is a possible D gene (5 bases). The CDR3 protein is CASSYAGHSGNTIYF. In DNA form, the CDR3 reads TGTGCCAGCAGTTACGCGGGGCACTCTGGAAACACCATATATTTT.